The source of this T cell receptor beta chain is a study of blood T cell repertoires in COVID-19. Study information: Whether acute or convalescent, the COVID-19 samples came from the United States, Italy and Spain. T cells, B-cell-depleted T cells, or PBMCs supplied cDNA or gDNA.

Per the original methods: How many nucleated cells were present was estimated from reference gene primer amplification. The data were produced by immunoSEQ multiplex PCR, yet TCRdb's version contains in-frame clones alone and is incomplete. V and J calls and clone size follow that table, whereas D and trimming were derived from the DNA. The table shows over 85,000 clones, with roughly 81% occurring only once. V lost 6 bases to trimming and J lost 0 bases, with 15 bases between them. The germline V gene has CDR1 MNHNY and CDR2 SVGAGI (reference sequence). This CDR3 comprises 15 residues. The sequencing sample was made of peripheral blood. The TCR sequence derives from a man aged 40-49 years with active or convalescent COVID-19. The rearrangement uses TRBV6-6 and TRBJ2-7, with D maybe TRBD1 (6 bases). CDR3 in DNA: TGTGCCAGCAGCCGTGACAGGCCCAGCTCCTACGAGCAGTACTTC. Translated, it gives CASSRDRPSSYEQYF.